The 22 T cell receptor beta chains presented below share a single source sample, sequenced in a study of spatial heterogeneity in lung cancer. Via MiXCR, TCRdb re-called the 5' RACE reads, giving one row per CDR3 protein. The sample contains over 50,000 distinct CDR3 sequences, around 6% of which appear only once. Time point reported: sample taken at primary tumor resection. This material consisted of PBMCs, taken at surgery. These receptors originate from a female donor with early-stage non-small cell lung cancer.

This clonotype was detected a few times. The CDR3 loop is CASSLSAATKNIQYF. In DNA form, the CDR3 reads TGTGCCAGCAGCCTTTCGGCAGCCACCAAAAACATTCAGTACTTC. The V call is TRBV28, the J call TRBJ2-4; D uncertain. Trimming pared 6 bases from V and 2 bases from J, leaving 14 bases between. Per the germline V gene, CDR1 is MDHEN and CDR2 is SYDVKM. The CDR3 is 15 residues long.

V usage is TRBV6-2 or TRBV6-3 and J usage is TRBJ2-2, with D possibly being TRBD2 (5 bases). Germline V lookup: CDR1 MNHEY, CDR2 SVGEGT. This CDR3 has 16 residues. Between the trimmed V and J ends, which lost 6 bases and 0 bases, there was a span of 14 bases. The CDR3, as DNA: TGTGCCAGCAGACTAGACTCATTTGCGAACACCGGGGAGCTGTTTTTT. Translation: CASRLDSFANTGELFF.

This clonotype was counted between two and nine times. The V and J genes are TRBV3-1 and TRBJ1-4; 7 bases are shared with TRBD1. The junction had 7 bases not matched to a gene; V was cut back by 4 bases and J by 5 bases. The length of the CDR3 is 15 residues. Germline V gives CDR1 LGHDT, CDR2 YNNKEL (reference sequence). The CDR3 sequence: CASSRFTGVNEKLFF. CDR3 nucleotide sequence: TGTGCCAGCAGCCGATTTACAGGGGTGAATGAAAAACTGTTTTTT.

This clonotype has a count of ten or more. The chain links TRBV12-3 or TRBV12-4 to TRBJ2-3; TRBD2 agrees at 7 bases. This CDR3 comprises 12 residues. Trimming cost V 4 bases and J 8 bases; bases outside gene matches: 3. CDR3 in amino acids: CASSSGGPTQYF. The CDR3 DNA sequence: TGTGCCAGCAGTTCGGGGGGACCTACGCAGTATTTT.

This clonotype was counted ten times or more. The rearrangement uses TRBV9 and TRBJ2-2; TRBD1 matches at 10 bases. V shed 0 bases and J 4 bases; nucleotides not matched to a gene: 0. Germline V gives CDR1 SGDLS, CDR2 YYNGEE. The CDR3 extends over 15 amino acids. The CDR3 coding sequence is TGTGCCAGCAGCGTAGGACAGGGGGCCACCGGGGAGCTGTTTTTT. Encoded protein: CASSVGQGATGELFF.

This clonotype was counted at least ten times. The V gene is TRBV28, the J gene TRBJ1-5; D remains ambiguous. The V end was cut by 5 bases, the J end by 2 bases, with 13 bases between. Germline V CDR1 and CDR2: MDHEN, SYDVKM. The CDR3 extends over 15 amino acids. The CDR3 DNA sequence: TGTGCCAGCAGTCTTTCCCGAGTAGGCAATCAGCCCCAGCATTTT. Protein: CASSLSRVGNQPQHF.

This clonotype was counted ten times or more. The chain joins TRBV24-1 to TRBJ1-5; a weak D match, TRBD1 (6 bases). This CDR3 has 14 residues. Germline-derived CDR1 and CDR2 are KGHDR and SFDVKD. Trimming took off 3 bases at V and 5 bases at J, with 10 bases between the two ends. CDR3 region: CATSDGRTDQPQHF. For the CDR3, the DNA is TGTGCCACCAGTGATGGCCGGACAGATCAGCCCCAGCATTTT.

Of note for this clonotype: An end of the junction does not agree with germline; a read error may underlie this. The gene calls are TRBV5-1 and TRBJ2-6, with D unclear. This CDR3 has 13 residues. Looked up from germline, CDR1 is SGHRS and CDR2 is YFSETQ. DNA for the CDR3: TGCGCCGGCAGCCCTGGGGGGGCCAACGTCCTGACTTTC. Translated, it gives CAGSPGGANVLTF.

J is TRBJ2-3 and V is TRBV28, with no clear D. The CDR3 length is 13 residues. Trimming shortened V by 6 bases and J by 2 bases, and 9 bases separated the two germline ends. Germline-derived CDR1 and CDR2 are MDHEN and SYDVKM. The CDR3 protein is CASRSQDTDTQYF. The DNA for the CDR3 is TGTGCCAGCAGGTCACAAGACACAGATACGCAGTATTTT.

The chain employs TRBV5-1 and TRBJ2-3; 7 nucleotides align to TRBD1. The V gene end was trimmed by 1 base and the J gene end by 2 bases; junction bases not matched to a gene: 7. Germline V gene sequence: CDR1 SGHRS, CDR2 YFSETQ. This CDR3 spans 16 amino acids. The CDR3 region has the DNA TGCGCCAGCAGCTTGCAGGGCCAGGGGGACACAGATACGCAGTATTTT. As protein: CASSLQGQGDTDTQYF.

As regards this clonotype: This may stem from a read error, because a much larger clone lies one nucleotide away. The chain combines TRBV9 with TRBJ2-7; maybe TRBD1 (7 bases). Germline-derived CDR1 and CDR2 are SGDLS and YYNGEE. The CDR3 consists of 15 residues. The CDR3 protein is CTSSVQGGGSYEQYF. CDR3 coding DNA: TGTACCAGCAGCGTCCAGGGGGGCGGCTCCTACGAGCAGTACTTC.

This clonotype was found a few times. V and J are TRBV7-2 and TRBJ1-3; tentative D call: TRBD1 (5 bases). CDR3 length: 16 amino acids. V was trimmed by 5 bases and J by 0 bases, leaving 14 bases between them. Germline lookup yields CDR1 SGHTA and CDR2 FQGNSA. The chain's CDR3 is CASSPPPGSSGNTIYF. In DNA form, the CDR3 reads TGTGCCAGCAGCCCGCCGCCAGGGTCCTCTGGAAACACCATATATTTT.

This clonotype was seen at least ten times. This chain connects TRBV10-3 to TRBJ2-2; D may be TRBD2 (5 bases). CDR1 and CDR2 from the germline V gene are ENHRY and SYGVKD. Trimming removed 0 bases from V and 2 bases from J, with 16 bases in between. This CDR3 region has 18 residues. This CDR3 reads CAISESFRSRLNTGELFF. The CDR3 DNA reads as TGTGCCATCAGTGAGTCATTCCGGAGCAGACTAAACACCGGGGAGCTGTTTTTT.

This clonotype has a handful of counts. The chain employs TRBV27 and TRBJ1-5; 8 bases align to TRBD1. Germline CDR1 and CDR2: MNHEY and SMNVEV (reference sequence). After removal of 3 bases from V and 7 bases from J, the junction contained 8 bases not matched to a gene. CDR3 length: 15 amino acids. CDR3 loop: CASSFRTGTGQPQHF. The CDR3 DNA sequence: TGTGCCAGCAGTTTCAGGACAGGGACAGGCCAGCCCCAGCATTTT.

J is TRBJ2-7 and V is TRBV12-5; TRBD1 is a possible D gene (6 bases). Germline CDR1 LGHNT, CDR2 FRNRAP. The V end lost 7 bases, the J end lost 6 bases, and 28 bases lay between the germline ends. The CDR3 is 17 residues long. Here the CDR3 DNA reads TGTGCTAGTGCGCACGGAGGTCGGAGTGACAGGCTAGGCGAGCAGTACGTC. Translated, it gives CASAHGGRSDRLGEQYV.

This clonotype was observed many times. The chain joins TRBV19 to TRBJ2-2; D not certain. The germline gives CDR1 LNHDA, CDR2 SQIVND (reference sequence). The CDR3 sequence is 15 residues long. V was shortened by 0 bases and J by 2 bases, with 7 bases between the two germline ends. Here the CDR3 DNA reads TGTGCCAGTAGTATAGATCTGGGAAACACCGGGGAGCTGTTTTTT. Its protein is CASSIDLGNTGELFF.

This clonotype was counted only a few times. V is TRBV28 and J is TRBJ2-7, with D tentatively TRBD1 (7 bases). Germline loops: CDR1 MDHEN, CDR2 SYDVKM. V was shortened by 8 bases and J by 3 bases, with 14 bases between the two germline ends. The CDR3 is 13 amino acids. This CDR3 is CASSGGQNYEQYF. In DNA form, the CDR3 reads TGTGCCAGCTCCGGGGGACAGAACTACGAGCAGTACTTC. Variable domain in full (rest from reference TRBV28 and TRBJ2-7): DVKVTQSSRYLVKRTGEKVFLECVQDMDHENMFWYRQDPGLGLRLIYFSYDVKMKEKGDIPEGYSVSREKKERFSLILESASTNQTSMYLCASSGGQNYEQYFGPGTRLTVT.

The CDR3 protein is CASSPQANQPQHF. CDR3 nucleotides: TGTGCCAGCAGCCCCCAAGCCAATCAGCCCCAGCATTTT. The chain links TRBV6-2 or TRBV6-3 to TRBJ1-5; no firm D call. The CDR3 has 13 residues. Germline lookup yields CDR1 MNHEY and CDR2 SVGEGT. V was trimmed by 6 bases and J by 3 bases, leaving 9 bases between them.

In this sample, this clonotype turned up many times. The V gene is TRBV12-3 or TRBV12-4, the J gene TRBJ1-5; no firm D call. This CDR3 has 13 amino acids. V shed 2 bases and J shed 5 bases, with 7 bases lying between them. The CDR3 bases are TGTGCCAGCAGTTTAACCCCCTATCAGCCCCAGCATTTT. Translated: CASSLTPYQPQHF.

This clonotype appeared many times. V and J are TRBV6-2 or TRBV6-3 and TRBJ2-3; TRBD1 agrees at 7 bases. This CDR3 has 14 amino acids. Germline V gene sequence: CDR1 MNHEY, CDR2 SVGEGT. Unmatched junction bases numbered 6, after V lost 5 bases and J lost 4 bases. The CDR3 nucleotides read TGTGCCAGCAGTGTGACAGGGTTTTCAGATACGCAGTATTTT. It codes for CASSVTGFSDTQYF.

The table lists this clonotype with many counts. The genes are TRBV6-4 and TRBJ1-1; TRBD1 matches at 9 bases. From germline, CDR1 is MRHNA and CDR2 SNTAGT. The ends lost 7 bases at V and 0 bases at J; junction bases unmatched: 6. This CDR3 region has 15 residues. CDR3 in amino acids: CASKDRGMVNTEAFF. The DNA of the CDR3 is TGTGCCAGCAAAGACAGGGGGATGGTGAACACTGAAGCTTTCTTT.

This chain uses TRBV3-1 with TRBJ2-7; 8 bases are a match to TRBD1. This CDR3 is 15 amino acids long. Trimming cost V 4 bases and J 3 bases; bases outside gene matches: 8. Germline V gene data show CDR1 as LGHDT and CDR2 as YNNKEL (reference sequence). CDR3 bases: TGTGCCAGCAGCCTCAGGACAGGGCTTCGCTACGAGCAGTACTTC. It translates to CASSLRTGLRYEQYF.